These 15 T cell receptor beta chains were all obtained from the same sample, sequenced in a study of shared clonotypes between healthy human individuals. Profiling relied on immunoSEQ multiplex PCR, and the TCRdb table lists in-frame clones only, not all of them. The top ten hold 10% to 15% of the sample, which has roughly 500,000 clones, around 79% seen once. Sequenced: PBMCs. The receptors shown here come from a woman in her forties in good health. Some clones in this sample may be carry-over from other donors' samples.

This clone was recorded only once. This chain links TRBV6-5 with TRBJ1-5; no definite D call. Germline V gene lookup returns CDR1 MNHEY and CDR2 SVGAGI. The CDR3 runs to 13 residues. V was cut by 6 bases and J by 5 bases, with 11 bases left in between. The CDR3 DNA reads TGTGCCAGCAGATTAAGGGTGGATCAGCCCCAGCATTTT. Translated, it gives CASRLRVDQPQHF.

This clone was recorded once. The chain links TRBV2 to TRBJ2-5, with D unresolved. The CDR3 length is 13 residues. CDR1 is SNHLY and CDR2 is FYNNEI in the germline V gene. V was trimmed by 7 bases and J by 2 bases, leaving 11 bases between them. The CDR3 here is CASTRDPQETQYF. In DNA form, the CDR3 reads TGTGCCAGCACAAGGGATCCTCAAGAGACCCAGTACTTC.

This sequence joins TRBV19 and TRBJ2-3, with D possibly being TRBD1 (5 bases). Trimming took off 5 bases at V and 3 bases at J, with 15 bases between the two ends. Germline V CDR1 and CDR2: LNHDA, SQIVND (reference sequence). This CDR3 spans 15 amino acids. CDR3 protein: CASSPLLGRTDTQYF. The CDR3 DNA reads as TGTGCCAGTAGTCCGCTTCTGGGGCGGACAGATACGCAGTATTTT.

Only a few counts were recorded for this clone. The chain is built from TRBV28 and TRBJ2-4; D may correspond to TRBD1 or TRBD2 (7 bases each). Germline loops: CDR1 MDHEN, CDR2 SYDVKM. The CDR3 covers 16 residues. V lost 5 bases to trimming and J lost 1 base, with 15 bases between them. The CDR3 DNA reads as TGTGCCAGCAGTGTCCAGGGGGGGCAGGCCAAAAACATTCAGTACTTC. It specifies CASSVQGGQAKNIQYF.

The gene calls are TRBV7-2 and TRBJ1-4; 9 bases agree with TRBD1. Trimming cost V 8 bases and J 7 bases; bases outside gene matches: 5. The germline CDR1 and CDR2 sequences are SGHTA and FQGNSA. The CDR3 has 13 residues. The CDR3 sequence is CASSDRGSEKLFF. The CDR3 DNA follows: TGTGCCAGCTCAGACAGGGGGAGTGAAAAACTGTTTTTT.

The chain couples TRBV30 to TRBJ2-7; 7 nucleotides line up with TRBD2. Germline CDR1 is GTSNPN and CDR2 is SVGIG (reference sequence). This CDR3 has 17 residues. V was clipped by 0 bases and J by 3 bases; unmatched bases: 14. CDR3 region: CAWSVRSGNANGYEQYF. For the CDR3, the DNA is TGTGCCTGGAGTGTAAGGAGCGGGAATGCCAATGGCTACGAGCAGTACTTC.

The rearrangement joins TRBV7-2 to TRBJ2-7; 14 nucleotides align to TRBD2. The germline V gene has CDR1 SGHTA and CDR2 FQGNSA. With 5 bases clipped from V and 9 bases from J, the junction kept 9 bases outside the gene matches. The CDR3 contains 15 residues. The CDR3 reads CASSQTSGRATVQYF. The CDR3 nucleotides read TGTGCCAGCAGCCAGACTAGCGGGAGGGCCACGGTGCAGTACTTC.

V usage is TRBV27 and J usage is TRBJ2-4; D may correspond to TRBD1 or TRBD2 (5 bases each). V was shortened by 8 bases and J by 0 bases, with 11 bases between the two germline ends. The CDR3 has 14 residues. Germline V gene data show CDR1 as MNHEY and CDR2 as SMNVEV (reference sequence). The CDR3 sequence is CASSGTIAKNIQYF. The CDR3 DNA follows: TGTGCCAGCTCCGGGACGATAGCCAAAAACATTCAGTACTTC.

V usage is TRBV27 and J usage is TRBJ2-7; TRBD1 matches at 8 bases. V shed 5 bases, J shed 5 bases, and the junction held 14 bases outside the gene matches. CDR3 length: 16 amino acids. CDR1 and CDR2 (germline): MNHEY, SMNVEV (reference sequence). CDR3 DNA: TGTGCCAGCAGTACGCCGGGACAGGTCCCTGGGCACGAGCAGTACTTC. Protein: CASSTPGQVPGHEQYF.

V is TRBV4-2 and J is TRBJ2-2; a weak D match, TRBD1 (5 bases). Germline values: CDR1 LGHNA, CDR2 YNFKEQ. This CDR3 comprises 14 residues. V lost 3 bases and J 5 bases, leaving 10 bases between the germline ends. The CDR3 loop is CASSHGAATGELFF. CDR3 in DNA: TGTGCCAGCAGCCATGGGGCCGCTACCGGGGAGCTGTTTTTT.

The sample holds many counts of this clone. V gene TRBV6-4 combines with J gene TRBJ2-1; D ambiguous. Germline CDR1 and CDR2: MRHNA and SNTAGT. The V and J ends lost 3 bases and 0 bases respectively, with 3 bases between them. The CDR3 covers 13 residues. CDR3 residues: CASSEDSYNEQFF. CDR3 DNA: TGTGCCAGCAGTGAGGACTCCTACAATGAGCAGTTCTTC.

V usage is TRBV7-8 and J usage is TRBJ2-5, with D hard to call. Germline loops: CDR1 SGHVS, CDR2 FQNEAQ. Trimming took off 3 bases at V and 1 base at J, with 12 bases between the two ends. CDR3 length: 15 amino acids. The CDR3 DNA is TGTGCCAGCAGCTTTGGGTGGTCACTCCAAGAGACCCAGTACTTC. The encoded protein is CASSFGWSLQETQYF.

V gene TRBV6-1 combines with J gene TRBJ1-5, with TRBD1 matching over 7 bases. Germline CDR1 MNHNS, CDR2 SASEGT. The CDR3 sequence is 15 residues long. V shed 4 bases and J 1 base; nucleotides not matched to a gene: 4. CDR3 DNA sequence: TGTGCCAGCAGTGCATGGACAGGAAGCAATCAGCCCCAGCATTTT. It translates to CASSAWTGSNQPQHF.

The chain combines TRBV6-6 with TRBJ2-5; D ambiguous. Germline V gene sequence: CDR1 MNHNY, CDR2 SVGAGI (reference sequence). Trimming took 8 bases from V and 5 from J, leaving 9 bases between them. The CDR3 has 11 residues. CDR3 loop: CASQVGETQYF. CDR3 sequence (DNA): TGTGCCAGCCAGGTCGGGGAGACCCAGTACTTC.

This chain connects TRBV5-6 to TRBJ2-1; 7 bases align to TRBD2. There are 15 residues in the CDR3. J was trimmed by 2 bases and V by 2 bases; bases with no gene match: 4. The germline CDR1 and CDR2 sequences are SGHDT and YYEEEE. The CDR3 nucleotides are TGTGCCAGCAGCTTAAGGAGCGGGACCTACAATGAGCAGTTCTTC. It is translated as CASSLRSGTYNEQFF.